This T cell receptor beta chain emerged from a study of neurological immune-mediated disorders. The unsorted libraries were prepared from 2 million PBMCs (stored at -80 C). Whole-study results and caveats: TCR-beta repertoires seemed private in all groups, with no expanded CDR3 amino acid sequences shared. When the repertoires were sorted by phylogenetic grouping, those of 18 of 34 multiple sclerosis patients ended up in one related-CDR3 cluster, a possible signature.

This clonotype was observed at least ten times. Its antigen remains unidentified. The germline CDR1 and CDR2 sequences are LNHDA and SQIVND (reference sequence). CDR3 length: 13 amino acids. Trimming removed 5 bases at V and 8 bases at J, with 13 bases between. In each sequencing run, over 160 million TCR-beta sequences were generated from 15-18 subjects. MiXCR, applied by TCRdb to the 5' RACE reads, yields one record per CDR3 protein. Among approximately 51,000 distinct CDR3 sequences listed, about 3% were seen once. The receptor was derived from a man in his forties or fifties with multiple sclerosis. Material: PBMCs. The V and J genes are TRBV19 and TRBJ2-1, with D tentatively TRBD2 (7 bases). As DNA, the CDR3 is TGTGCCAGTAGTGAGGGGGGGGCGTATGAGCAGTTCTTC. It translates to CASSEGGAYEQFF. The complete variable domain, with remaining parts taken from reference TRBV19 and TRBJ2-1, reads DGGITQSPKYLFRKEGQNVTLSCEQNLNHDAMYWYRQDPGQGLRLIYYSQIVNDFQKGDIAEGYSVSREKKESFPLTVTSAQKNPTAFYLCASSEGGAYEQFFGPGTRLTVL.